This TCR beta chain was sequenced for a study of blood T cell repertoires in COVID-19. Study at large: T cells, B-cell-depleted T cells, or PBMCs provided the cDNA or gDNA that served as material.

Per the original methods: The assay estimated nucleated cells by amplifying reference gene primers. Assay: immunoSEQ multiplex PCR; the TCRdb copy retains only in-frame clones and omits some. The V and J calls and clone size were taken over from that table, and D and trimming were inferred from the DNA. The sample has 12,000 to 15,000 clones, around nine tenths seen once. This TCR came from a human donor in a cohort sampled during active COVID-19. Sequenced sample: peripheral blood.

The CDR3 DNA reads TGCGCCAGCAGGCCCCGGGGATTAAGCTCCTATAATTCACCCCTCCACTTT. Its translation: CASRPRGLSSYNSPLHF. This sequence joins TRBV10-2 and TRBJ1-6; D not certain. This CDR3 has 17 residues. Trimming stripped 6 bases from V and 0 bases from J, with 15 bases between. CDR1 WSHSY and CDR2 SAAADI come from the germline V gene.